A selection of T cell receptor beta chains follows, all from one sample in a study of cytomegalovirus exposure and HLA in healthy donors. The repertoire was sequenced with immunoSEQ multiplex PCR; TCRdb's copy has only in-frame clones and lacks some. The table shows over 150,000 clones, with around 65% occurring only once. Sequenced: PBMCs. These receptors all come from a woman between 40 and 55 years old in good health and CMV-seropositive. Each CDR3 is given with its conserved first and last residue. D genes are given only for firm matches. The size entry is marked missing in some rows and otherwise reads once, few, many or a size class.

CASSDLGQGTGSNTEAFF,TGTGCCAGCAGTGATCTAGGACAGGGGACCGGATCGAACACTGAAGCTTTCTTT,TRBJ1-1,18,TRBD1,TRBV25-1,few
CASSWALDYGYTF,TGTGCCAGCAGCTGGGCGCTGGACTATGGCTACACCTTC,TRBJ1-2,13,NA,TRBV28,NA
CASGGTGGYYEQYF,TGTGCTAGTGGTGGGACAGGCGGATACTACGAGCAGTACTTC,TRBJ2-7,14,TRBD1,TRBV12-5,few
CASSTRQQPQHF,TGTGCCAGTAGTACCCGACAGCAGCCCCAGCATTTT,TRBJ1-5,12,NA,TRBV19,NA
CASSVIGQGENEQFF,TGTGCCAGCAGCGTTATTGGACAGGGGGAAAATGAGCAGTTCTTC,TRBJ2-1,15,TRBD1,TRBV9,NA
CSVVYRGGANTEAFF,TGCAGCGTTGTCTACCGAGGGGGGGCAAACACTGAAGCTTTCTTT,TRBJ1-1,15,NA,TRBV29-1,NA
CATRKGPWDEQYF,TGTGCCACCAGAAAGGGGCCGTGGGACGAGCAGTACTTC,TRBJ2-7,13,NA,TRBV6-5,few
CASSIPQGGYPF,TGTGCCAGTAGTATACCCCAGGGAGGCTACCCCTTC,TRBJ1-2,12,NA,TRBV19,NA
CASSLAQNLAGGPHQYF,TGTGCCAGCAGCTTAGCCCAGAACCTAGCGGGAGGCCCCCATCAGTACTTC,TRBJ2-4,17,TRBD2,TRBV7-8,NA
CASSGRLNRTDTQYF,TGTGCCAGCAGTGGTAGACTAAATCGCACAGATACGCAGTATTTT,TRBJ2-3,15,NA,TRBV6-1,NA
CASSAGGLAGVREQYF,TGTGCCAGCAGCGCCGGAGGGCTAGCGGGAGTACGCGAGCAGTACTTC,TRBJ2-7,16,TRBD2,TRBV9,once
CASSFRGVGNQPQHF,TGTGCCAGCAGCTTCCGGGGAGTCGGCAATCAGCCCCAGCATTTT,TRBJ1-5,15,NA,TRBV5-6,NA
CASSDGGINYEQYF,TGTGCCAGCAGTGACGGAGGAATAAACTACGAGCAGTACTTC,TRBJ2-7,14,NA,TRBV6-1,NA
CASSAGTGDYGYPF,TGTGCCAGCAGCGCCGGGACAGGGGACTATGGCTACCCCTTC,TRBJ1-2,14,TRBD1,TRBV9,NA
CASSPGTGGKNEQFF,TGTGCCAGCAGCCCCGGGACAGGGGGTAAGAATGAGCAGTTCTTC,TRBJ2-1,15,TRBD1,TRBV7-3,NA